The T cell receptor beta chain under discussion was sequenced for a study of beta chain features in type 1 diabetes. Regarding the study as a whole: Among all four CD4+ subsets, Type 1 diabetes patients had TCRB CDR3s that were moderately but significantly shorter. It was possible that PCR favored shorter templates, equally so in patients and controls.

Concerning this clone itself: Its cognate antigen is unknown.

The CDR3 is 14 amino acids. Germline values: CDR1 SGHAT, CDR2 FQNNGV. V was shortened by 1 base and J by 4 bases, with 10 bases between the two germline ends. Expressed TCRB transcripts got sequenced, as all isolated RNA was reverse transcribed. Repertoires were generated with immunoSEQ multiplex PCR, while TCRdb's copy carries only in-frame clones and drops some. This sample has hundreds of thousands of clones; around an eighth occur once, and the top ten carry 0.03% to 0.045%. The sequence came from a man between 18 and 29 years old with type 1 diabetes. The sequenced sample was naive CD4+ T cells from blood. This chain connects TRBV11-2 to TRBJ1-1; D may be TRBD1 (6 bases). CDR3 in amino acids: CASSLVQGGTEAFF. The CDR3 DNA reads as TGTGCCAGCAGCTTAGTCCAAGGGGGCACTGAAGCTTTCTTT.